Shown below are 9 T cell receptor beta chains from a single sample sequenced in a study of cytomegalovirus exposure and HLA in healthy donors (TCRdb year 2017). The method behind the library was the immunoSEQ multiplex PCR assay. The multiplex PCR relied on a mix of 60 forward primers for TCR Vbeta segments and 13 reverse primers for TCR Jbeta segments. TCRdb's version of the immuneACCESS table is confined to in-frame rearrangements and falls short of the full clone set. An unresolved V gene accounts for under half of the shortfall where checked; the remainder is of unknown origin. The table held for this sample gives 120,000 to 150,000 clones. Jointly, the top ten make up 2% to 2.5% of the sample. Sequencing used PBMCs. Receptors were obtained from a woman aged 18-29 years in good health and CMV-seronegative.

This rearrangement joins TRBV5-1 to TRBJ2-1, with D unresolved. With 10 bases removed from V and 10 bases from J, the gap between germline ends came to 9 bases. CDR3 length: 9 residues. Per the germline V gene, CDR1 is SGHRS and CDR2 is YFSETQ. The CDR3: CAPSDEQFF. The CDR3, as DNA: TGCGCCCCTAGTGACGAGCAGTTCTTC.

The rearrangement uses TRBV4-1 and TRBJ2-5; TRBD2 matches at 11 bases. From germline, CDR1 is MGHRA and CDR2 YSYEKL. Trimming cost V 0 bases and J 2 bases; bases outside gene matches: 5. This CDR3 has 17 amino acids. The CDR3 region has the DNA TGCGCCAGCAGCCAAGATGGGGGACTAGCGGTTCAAGAGACCCAGTACTTC. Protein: CASSQDGGLAVQETQYF.

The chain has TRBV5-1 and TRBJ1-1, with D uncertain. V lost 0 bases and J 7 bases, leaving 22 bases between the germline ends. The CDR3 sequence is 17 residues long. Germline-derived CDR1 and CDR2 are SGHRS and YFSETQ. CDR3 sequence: CASSLEGGVDNGGEAFF. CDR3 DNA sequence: TGCGCCAGCAGCTTGGAGGGCGGGGTTGATAACGGTGGTGAAGCTTTCTTT.

CDR3 in DNA: TGCAGCGTTCTCGATCGGCCTTACAGGGGCCAGGGAGAGACCCAGTACTTC. This codes for CSVLDRPYRGQGETQYF. This chain uses TRBV29-1 with TRBJ2-5, with 7 positions matching TRBD1. The CDR3 totals 17 residues. The trim removed 5 bases at V and 4 bases at J, leaving 19 bases unmatched. The germline gives CDR1 SQVTM, CDR2 ANQGSEA.

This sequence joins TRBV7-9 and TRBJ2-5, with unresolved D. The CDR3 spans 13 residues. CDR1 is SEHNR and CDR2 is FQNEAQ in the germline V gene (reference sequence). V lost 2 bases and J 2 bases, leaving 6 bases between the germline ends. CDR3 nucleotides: TGTGCCAGCAGCTTATCCCATCAAGAGACCCAGTACTTC. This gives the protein CASSLSHQETQYF.

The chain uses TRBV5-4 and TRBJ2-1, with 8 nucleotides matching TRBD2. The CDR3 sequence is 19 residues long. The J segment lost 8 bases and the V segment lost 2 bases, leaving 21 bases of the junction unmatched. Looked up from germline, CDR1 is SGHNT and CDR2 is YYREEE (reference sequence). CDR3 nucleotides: TGTGCCAGCAGCTTCGGAAGTGGTGGGGGGTCAAGCGGGAGAGATGAGCAGTTCTTC. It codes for CASSFGSGGGSSGRDEQFF.

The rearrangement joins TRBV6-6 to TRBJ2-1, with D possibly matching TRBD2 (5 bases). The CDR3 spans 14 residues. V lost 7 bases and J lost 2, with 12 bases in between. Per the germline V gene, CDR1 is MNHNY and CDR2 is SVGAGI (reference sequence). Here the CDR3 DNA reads TGTGCCAGCAAGGCGAATAGCGCCTACAATGAGCAGTTCTTC. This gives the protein CASKANSAYNEQFF.

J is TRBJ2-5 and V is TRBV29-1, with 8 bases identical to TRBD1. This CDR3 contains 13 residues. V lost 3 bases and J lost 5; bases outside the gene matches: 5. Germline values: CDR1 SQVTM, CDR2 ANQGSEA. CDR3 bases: TGCAGCGTTGAGGGACAGGTACGGGAGACCCAGTACTTC. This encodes CSVEGQVRETQYF.

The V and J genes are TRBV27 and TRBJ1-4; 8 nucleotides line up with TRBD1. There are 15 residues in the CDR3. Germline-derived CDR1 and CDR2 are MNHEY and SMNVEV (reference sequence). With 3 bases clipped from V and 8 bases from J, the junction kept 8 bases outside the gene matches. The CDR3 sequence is CASSFGTGLREKLFF. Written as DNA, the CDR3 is TGTGCCAGCAGTTTTGGGACAGGACTTCGAGAAAAACTGTTTTTT. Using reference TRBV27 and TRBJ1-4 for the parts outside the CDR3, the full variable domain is EAQVTQNPRYLITVTGKKLTVTCSQNMNHEYMSWYRQDPGLGLRQIYYSMNVEVTDKGDVPEGYKVSRKEKRNFPLILESPSPNQTSLYFCASSFGTGLREKLFFGSGTQLSVL.